This TCR beta chain was captured in a study of OX40 agonist ivuxolimab in advanced cancers. Study summary: Prior therapy, whether anti-PD-1, anti-PD-L1 or anti-CTLA-4, was allowed, and 35% to 40% had some.

Repertoires were generated with immunoSEQ multiplex PCR, while TCRdb's copy carries only in-frame clones and drops some. The sample lists about 25,000 clones; 65% to 90% were seen once. The V gene's germline CDR1 is MNHEY and CDR2 SVGAGI. V was clipped by 4 bases and J by 4 bases, with 16 bases between them. The CDR3 runs 15 residues. The chain uses TRBV6-5 and TRBJ1-2, with TRBD1 as a possible D gene (6 bases). The sequence was collected from an adult with an advanced solid tumor such as melanoma, head and neck, liver or kidney cancer. Sequenced here: CD4+ or CD8+ T cells sorted from blood, sampled in a trial of the OX40 agonist ivuxolimab. The DNA for the CDR3 is TGTGCCAGCAGTTCGGGAAGGGGGTCCGGCTATGGCTACACCTTC. Amino acid sequence: CASSSGRGSGYGYTF.